The subject of this entry is one T cell receptor beta chain. The antigen remains undetermined. The data originate from a study of beta chain features in type 1 diabetes. Investigators reverse transcribed all isolated RNA, so they sequenced expressed TCRB transcripts. Measured with immunoSEQ multiplex PCR; TCRdb has only the in-frame clones, and not every one. Of around 500,000 clones listed, about 29% are singletons. Overall study results and limits: At VDJ recombination sites, type 1 diabetes patients had fewer insertions and more deleted nucleotides.

Sequencing used naive CD4+ T cells from blood. The sequence derives from a man between 18 and 35 years old in good health.

This CDR3 is CASSPGQYGYTF. The DNA for the CDR3 is TGTGCCAGCAGCCCCGGCCAGTATGGCTACACCTTC. This chain connects TRBV5-6 to TRBJ1-2, with D hard to call. The CDR3 length is 12 residues. Germline CDR1 SGHDT, CDR2 YYEEEE. V lost 4 bases and J lost 5, with 9 bases in between.